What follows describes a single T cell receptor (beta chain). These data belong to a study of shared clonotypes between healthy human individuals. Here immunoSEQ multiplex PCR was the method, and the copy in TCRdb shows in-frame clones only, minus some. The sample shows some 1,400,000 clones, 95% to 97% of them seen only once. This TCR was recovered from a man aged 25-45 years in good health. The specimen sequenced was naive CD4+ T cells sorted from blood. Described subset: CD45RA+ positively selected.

The CDR3: CASSLLGSSPNTEAFF. CDR3 DNA: TGCGCCAGCAGCTTGTTAGGCAGTTCCCCTAACACTGAAGCTTTCTTT. The J gene is TRBJ1-1, the V gene TRBV5-1; D gene ambiguous. The V and J ends lost 1 base and 2 bases respectively, with 15 bases between them. CDR1 is SGHRS and CDR2 is YFSETQ in the germline V gene. The CDR3 covers 16 residues. Using reference TRBV5-1 and TRBJ1-1 for the parts outside the CDR3, the full variable domain is KAGVTQTPRYLIKTRGQQVTLSCSPISGHRSVSWYQQTPGQGLQFLFEYFSETQRNKGNFPGRFSGRQFSNSRSEMNVSTLELGDSALYLCASSLLGSSPNTEAFFGQGTRLTVV.